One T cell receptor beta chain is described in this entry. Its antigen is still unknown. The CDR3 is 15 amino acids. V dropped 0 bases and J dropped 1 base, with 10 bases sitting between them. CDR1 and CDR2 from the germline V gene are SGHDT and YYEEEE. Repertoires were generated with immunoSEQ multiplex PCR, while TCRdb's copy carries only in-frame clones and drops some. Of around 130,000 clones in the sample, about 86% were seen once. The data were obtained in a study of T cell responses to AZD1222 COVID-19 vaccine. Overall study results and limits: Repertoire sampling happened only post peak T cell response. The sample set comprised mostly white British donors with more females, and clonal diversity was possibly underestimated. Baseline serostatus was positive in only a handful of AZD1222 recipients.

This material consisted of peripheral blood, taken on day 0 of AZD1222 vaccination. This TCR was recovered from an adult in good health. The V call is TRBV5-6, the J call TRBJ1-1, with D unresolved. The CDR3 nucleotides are TGTGCCAGCAGCTTGGCCCTAGCGGAGAACACTGAAGCTTTCTTT. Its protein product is CASSLALAENTEAFF.